Listed here are 12 T cell receptor beta chains from one sample, sequenced in a study of beta chain features in type 1 diabetes. Points from the study as a whole: Moderately but significantly shorter TCRB CDR3s were found in Type 1 diabetes patients in all four CD4+ subsets.

These receptors have no known antigen. The whole isolated RNA underwent reverse transcription, so sequencing captured expressed TCRB transcripts. The data were produced by immunoSEQ multiplex PCR, yet TCRdb's version contains in-frame clones alone and is incomplete. The data contain 310,000 or so clones, roughly 8.8% of them seen just once; the ten biggest clones take up around 1%. Sample: central memory CD4+ T cells from blood. Receptors originate from a man younger than 40 with type 1 diabetes.

This clone was observed a handful of times. The chain employs TRBV6-5 and TRBJ2-5; 9 bases are a match to TRBD1. The CDR3 spans 14 residues. Trimming at V came to 10 bases and at J to 6 bases, leaving 12 bases not matched to a gene. Looked up from germline, CDR1 is MNHEY and CDR2 is SVGAGI. Here the CDR3 DNA reads TGTGCCACCTCGAGCGGACAGGGGTATCAGACCCAGTACTTC. This codes for CATSSGQGYQTQYF.

This clone turned up a few times. The V gene is TRBV29-1, the J gene TRBJ1-5; D is ambiguous. Germline V CDR1 and CDR2: SQVTM, ANQGSEA. Trimming pared 0 bases from V and 7 bases from J, leaving 7 bases between. CDR3 length: 12 residues. In nucleotides, the CDR3 is TGCAGCGTTGAAGAGGAGGGCCAGCCCCAGCATTTT. Amino acids: CSVEEEGQPQHF.

The chain employs TRBV30 and TRBJ1-3; TRBD1 is a possible D gene (5 bases). This CDR3 comprises 13 residues. V lost 2 bases and J lost 5, with 10 bases in between. The germline CDR1 and CDR2 sequences are GTSNPN and SVGIG (reference sequence). The CDR3 region has the DNA TGTGCCTGGAGTACCGGACAACGAAACACCATATATTTT. Protein: CAWSTGQRNTIYF.

V usage is TRBV29-1 and J usage is TRBJ1-1, with 10 nucleotides matching TRBD1. The junction had 3 bases not matched to a gene; V was cut back by 0 bases and J by 5 bases. CDR1 is SQVTM, CDR2 ANQGSEA, per germline. The CDR3 is 14 residues long. CDR3 sequence (DNA): TGCAGCGTTGAAGACGGACAGGGGGTTACTGAAGCTTTCTTT. This codes for CSVEDGQGVTEAFF.

This clone was observed a few times. The chain has TRBV5-1 and TRBJ2-7; 9 bases are a match to TRBD1. CDR1 SGHRS and CDR2 YFSETQ come from the germline V gene. V dropped 4 bases and J dropped 3; count of bases not matched to a gene: 14. This CDR3 is built from 17 residues. The CDR3 spells CASSRSNSGQGLYEQYF. The CDR3 region has the DNA TGCGCCAGCAGCCGCTCGAATTCGGGACAGGGCCTCTACGAGCAGTACTTC.

Many counts were recorded for this clone. V and J are TRBV19 and TRBJ2-5, with D possibly called TRBD1 or TRBD2 (5 bases each). The length of the CDR3 is 17 residues. Trimming cost V 4 bases and J 5 bases, with 23 bases left between them. The germline V gene encodes CDR1 LNHDA and CDR2 SQIVND (reference sequence). CDR3 loop: CASSRGRAKGPKETQYF. Written as DNA, the CDR3 is TGTGCCAGTAGTAGAGGACGAGCGAAGGGACCCAAGGAGACCCAGTACTTC.

This clone was seen more than once but under ten times. The J gene is TRBJ1-5, the V gene TRBV7-2; no reliable D call. Trimming removed 1 base at V and 10 bases at J, with 11 bases between. CDR1 and CDR2 (germline): SGHTA, FQGNSA. This CDR3 region has 13 residues. The CDR3 spells CASSLERFLPQHF. The CDR3 coding sequence is TGTGCCAGCAGCTTAGAACGGTTCCTACCCCAGCATTTT.

This clone has more than one count but fewer than ten. V usage is TRBV9 and J usage is TRBJ2-1, with D possibly matching TRBD1 (6 bases). The germline V gene has CDR1 SGDLS and CDR2 YYNGEE. This CDR3 has 14 amino acids. V lost 2 bases and J 6 bases, leaving 12 bases between the germline ends. CDR3: CASSVLGASNEQFF. CDR3 bases: TGTGCCAGCAGCGTCTTGGGGGCCTCCAATGAGCAGTTCTTC.

This clone was detected a few times. J is TRBJ2-7 and V is TRBV7-6, with 9 nucleotides matching TRBD2. Germline trimming cut 5 bases from V and 5 bases from J; bases unmatched to any gene: 4. Germline CDR1 reads SGHVS; CDR2 reads FNYEAQ. This CDR3 has 13 amino acids. The DNA for the CDR3 is TGTGCCAGCAGCCGGTCTAGCGGGGACGAGCAGTACTTC. Its translation is CASSRSSGDEQYF.

This clone was detected only a few times. V is TRBV11-2 and J is TRBJ1-1, with D uncertain. V was clipped by 3 bases and J by 3 bases, with 2 bases between them. Germline V gives CDR1 SGHAT, CDR2 FQNNGV. CDR3 length: 11 residues. The CDR3 coding sequence is TGTGCCAGCAGCTTGGACACTGAAGCTTTCTTT. Protein product: CASSLDTEAFF.

There are a few counts of this clone. The rearrangement uses TRBV11-2 and TRBJ1-2, with TRBD1 as a possible D gene (5 bases). The V gene lost 0 bases and the J gene lost 3 bases, with 14 bases spanning the gap. Germline CDR1 is SGHAT and CDR2 is FQNNGV. There are 16 residues in the CDR3. CDR3 coding DNA: TGTGCCAGCAGCTTAGAAATCCGGGGCGCAGACTATGGCTACACCTTC. Encoded protein: CASSLEIRGADYGYTF.

The chain joins TRBV29-1 to TRBJ1-2, with D unresolved. Germline V CDR1 and CDR2: SQVTM, ANQGSEA. Trimming stripped 2 bases from V and 6 bases from J, with 13 bases between. The CDR3 has 13 amino acids. The DNA for the CDR3 is TGCAGCGTTGAAAGTGGGGAAGGGAATGGCTACACCTTC. This gives the protein CSVESGEGNGYTF.